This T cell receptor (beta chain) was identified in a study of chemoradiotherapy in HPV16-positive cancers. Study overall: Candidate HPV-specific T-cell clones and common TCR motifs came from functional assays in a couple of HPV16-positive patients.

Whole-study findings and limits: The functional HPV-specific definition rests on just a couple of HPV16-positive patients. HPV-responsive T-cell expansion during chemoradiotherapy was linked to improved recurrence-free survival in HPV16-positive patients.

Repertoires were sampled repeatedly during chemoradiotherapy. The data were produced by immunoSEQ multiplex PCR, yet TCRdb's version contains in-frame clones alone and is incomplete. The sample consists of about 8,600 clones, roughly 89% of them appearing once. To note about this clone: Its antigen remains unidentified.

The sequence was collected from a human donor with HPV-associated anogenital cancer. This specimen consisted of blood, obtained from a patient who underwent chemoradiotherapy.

CDR3 region: CASSLSPLAIDTQYF. The CDR3 DNA reads as TGTGCCAGCAGCTTATCTCCACTAGCGATAGATACGCAGTATTTT. The chain joins TRBV7-3 to TRBJ2-3; 7 nucleotides agree with TRBD2. The CDR3 length is 15 residues. Trimming at V came to 2 bases and at J to 5 bases, leaving 7 bases not matched to a gene. Germline V gene data show CDR1 as SGHTA and CDR2 as FQGTGA. The entire variable domain, with the rest obtained from reference TRBV7-3 and TRBJ2-3, is as follows: GAGVSQTPSNKVTEKGKYVELRCDPISGHTALYWYRQSLGQGPEFLIYFQGTGAADDSGLPNDRFFAVRPEGSVSTLKIQRTERGDSAVYLCASSLSPLAIDTQYFGPGTRLTVL.